This T cell receptor (beta chain) was documented in a study of cytomegalovirus exposure and HLA in healthy donors. Study outcomes and limitations: Exclusion applied to some V segments, including TRBV6-2 and TRBV6-3, as they were indistinguishable.

A word on this clone: Its specificity is not known.

This CDR3 comprises 13 residues. CDR1 SGHDN and CDR2 FVKESK come from the germline V gene. V shed 0 bases and J shed 4 bases, with 6 bases lying between them. A multiplex PCR was run with 60 Vbeta primers and 13 Jbeta primers. Clones were sequenced by immunoSEQ multiplex PCR, and TCRdb holds only the in-frame ones, with some missing. The data hold fewer than 200,000 clones, with 76% observed a single time. The sample comprised PBMCs. This receptor was obtained from a female donor in good health and CMV-seronegative. The V and J genes are TRBV14 and TRBJ1-2; tentatively, D is TRBD1 (6 bases). In DNA form, the CDR3 reads TGTGCCAGCAGCCAAGACAGGGGCTATGGCTACACCTTC. It specifies CASSQDRGYGYTF.